This section outlines one T cell receptor (beta chain) sequence together with its context. Its antigen is undetermined. Trimming at V came to 3 bases and at J to 4 bases, leaving 0 bases not matched to a gene. The CDR3 contains 12 residues. Germline lookup yields CDR1 SGHNT and CDR2 YENEEA. The entry originates in a study of graft-versus-host responses after intestinal transplantation. Some clones are missing from TCRdb's copy, which holds only in-frame ones; the method was immunoSEQ multiplex PCR. The sample contains 20,000 to 25,000 clones, 82% of which appear only once. General observations from the study: Allograft clonal ratios (graft-versus-host to host-versus-graft) were high in patients who had graft-donor T cell macrochimerism.

This sequence joins TRBV11-3 and TRBJ2-7; 7 nucleotides match TRBD2. Material: unstimulated CD8+ T cells sorted from spleen or lymph node cells, obtained before transplant. The clonotype comes from a human donor who was the organ donor for an intestinal transplant. CDR3 in amino acids: CASSFSGYEQYF. CDR3 coding DNA: TGTGCCAGCAGCTTTAGCGGGTACGAGCAGTACTTC.